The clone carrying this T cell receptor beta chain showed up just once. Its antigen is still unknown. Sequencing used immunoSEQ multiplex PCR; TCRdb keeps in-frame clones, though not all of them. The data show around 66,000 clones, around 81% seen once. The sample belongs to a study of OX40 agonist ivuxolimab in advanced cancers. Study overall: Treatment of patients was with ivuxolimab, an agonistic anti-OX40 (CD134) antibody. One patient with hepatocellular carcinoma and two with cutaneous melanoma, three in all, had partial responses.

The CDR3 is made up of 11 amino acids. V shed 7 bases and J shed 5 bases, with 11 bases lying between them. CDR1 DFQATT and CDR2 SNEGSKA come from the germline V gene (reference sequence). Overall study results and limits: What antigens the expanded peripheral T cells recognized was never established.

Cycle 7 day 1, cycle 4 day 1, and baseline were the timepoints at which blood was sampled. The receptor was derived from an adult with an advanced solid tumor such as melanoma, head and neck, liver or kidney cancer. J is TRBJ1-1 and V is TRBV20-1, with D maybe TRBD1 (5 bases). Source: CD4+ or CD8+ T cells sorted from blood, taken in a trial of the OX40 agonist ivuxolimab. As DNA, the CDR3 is TGCAGTGGAATTGGGGGGACTGAAGCTTTCTTT. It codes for CSGIGGTEAFF.